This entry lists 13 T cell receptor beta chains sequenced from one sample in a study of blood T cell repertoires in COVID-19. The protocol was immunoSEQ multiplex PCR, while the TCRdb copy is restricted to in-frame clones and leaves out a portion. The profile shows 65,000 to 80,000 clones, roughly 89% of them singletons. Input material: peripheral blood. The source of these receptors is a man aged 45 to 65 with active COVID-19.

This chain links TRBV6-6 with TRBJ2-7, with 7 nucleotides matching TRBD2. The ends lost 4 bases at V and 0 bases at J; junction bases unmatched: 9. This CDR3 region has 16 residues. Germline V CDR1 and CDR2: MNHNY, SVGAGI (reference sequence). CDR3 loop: CASSLASGDFSYEQYF. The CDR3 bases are TGTGCCAGCAGTTTGGCCAGCGGGGATTTCTCCTACGAGCAGTACTTC.

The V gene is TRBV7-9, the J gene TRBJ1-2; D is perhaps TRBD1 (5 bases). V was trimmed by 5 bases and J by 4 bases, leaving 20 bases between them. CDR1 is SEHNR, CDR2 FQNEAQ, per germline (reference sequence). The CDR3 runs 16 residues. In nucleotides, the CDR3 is TGTGCCAGCAGCCAAGGCGTAGGGGAACAGATCTATGGCTACACCTTC. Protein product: CASSQGVGEQIYGYTF.

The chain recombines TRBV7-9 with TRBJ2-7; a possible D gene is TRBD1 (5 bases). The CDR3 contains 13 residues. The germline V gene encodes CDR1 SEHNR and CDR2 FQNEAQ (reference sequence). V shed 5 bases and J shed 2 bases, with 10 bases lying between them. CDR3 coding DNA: TGTGCCAGCAGCCCGCAGGGAACCTACGAGCAGTACTTC. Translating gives CASSPQGTYEQYF.

In DNA form, the CDR3 reads TGTGCCACCAGCAGTTCCGATGAGCAGTTCTTC. Its protein product is CATSSSDEQFF. This chain links TRBV15 with TRBJ2-1; D ambiguous. The CDR3 sequence is 11 residues long. Germline-derived CDR1 and CDR2 are LNHNV and YYDKDF (reference sequence). V was pared by 3 bases and J by 8 bases, with 5 bases between.

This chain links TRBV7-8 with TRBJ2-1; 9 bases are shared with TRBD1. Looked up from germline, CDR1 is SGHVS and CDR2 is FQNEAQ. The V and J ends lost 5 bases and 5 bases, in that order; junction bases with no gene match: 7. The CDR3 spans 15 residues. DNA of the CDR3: TGTGCCAGCAGCAATACAGGGGGCTTGAACAATGAGCAGTTCTTC. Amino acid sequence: CASSNTGGLNNEQFF.

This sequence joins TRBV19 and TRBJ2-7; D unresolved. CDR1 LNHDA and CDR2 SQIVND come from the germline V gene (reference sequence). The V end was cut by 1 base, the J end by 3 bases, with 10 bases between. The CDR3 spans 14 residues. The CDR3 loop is CASSIGGSDYEQYF. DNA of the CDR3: TGTGCCAGTAGTATAGGAGGCTCGGACTACGAGCAGTACTTC.

This CDR3 reads CASSFAGQGPGELFF. The CDR3 DNA reads TGTGCCAGCAGCTTTGCAGGACAGGGCCCCGGGGAGCTGTTTTTT. The gene calls are TRBV5-8 and TRBJ2-2; 8 bases align to TRBD1. The CDR3 spans 15 residues. With 2 bases clipped from V and 6 bases from J, the junction kept 6 bases outside the gene matches. The germline CDR1 and CDR2 sequences are SGHTS and YDEGEE.

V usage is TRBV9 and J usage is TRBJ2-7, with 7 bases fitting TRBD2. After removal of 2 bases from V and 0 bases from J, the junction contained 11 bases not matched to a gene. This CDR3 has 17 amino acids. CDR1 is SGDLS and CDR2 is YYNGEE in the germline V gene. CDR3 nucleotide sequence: TGTGCCAGCAGCGTTGGAGCCGGGGGAGGGCCCTCCTACGAGCAGTACTTC. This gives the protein CASSVGAGGGPSYEQYF. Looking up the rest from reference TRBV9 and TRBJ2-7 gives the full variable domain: DSGVTQTPKHLITATGQRVTLRCSPRSGDLSVYWYQQSLDQGLQFLIQYYNGEERAKGNILERFSAQQFPDLHSELNLSSLELGDSALYFCASSVGAGGGPSYEQYFGPGTRLTVT.

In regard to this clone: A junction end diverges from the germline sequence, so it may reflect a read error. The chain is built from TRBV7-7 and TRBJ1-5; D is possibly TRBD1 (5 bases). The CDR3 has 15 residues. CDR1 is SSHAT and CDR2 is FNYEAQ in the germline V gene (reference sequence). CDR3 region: CASSLEGPGNQPQHF. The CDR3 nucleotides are TGTGCTAGCAGCTTGGAGGGGCCGGGCAATCAGCCCCAGCATTTT. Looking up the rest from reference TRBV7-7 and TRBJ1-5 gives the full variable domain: GAGVSQSPRYKVTKRGQDVTLRCDPISSHATLYWYQQALGQGPEFLTYFNYEAQPDKSGLPSDRFSAERPEGSISTLTIQRTEQRDSAMYRCASSLEGPGNQPQHFGDGTRLSIL.

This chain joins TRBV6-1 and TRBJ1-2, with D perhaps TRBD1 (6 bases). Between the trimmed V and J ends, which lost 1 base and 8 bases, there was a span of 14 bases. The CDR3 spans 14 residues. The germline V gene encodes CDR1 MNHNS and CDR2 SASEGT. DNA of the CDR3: TGTGCCAGCAGTGAAGTAGGGGGTATAGACGGCTACACCTTC. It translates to CASSEVGGIDGYTF.

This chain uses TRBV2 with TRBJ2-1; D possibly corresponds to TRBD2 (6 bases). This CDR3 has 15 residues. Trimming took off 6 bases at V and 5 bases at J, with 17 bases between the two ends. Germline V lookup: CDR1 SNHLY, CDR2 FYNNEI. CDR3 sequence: CASRMGSGRDNEQFF. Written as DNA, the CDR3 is TGTGCCAGCAGGATGGGAAGCGGGCGCGACAATGAGCAGTTCTTC. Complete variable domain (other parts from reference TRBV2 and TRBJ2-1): EPEVTQTPSHQVTQMGQEVILRCVPISNHLYFYWYRQILGQKVEFLVSFYNNEISEKSEIFDDQFSVERPDGSNFTLKIRSTKLEDSAMYFCASRMGSGRDNEQFFGPGTRLTVL.

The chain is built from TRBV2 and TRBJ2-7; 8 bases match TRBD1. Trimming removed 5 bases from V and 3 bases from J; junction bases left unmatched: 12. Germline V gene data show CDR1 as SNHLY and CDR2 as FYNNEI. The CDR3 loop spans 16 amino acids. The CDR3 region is CASSTAPTGAGYEQYF. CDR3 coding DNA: TGTGCCAGCAGTACCGCGCCGACAGGGGCAGGCTACGAGCAGTACTTC. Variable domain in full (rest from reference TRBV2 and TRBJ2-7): EPEVTQTPSHQVTQMGQEVILRCVPISNHLYFYWYRQILGQKVEFLVSFYNNEISEKSEIFDDQFSVERPDGSNFTLKIRSTKLEDSAMYFCASSTAPTGAGYEQYFGPGTRLTVT.

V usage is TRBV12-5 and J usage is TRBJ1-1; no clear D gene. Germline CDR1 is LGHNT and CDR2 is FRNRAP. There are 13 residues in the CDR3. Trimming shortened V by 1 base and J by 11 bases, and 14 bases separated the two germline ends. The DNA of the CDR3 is TGTGCTAGTGGTTTGGATATAAGGCTGGAGGCTTTCTTT. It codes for CASGLDIRLEAFF.